Listed below are T cell receptor beta chains from one sample, sequenced in a study of CD8 T cells in ankylosing spondylitis. One entry per CDR3 protein results from TCRdb running MiXCR on the 5' RACE reads. The sample contains fewer than 750,000 distinct CDR3 sequences, roughly 20% of which appear only once. Sequences were obtained from blood, either unsorted or a sorted T cell fraction (not recorded which). Every receptor here comes from a male donor with ankylosing spondylitis. Both conserved end residues are part of each CDR3. Each record gives: CDR3 DNA, CDR3 protein, D gene, J gene, clone size, V gene. D genes are given only for firm matches. Where a row states a size, it is once, few, many or the class of an expanded clone; other rows omit it.

CDR3nt: TGTGCCAGCAGCCCTCGGGGGGAGGGAGAGCAGTTCTTC
CDR3aa: CASSPRGEGEQFF
d_gene: TRBD2
j_gene: TRBJ2-1
abundance: few
v_gene: TRBV7-3

CDR3nt: TGTGCCAGCTCCCGCTACGGAGCGGGGCGATCTAGCACAGATACGCAGTATTTT
CDR3aa: CASSRYGAGRSSTDTQYF
d_gene: TRBD2
j_gene: TRBJ2-3
abundance: NA
v_gene: TRBV18

CDR3nt: TGCAGTGCTAGCCTAGGGGGGTCTGGCACAGATACGCAGTATTTT
CDR3aa: CSASLGGSGTDTQYF
d_gene: NA
j_gene: TRBJ2-3
abundance: few
v_gene: TRBV20-1

CDR3nt: TGTGCCAGCAGCCCCGCGGGCAACTCTGGAAACACCATATATTTT
CDR3aa: CASSPAGNSGNTIYF
d_gene: NA
j_gene: TRBJ1-3
abundance: few
v_gene: TRBV12-3/TRBV12-4

CDR3nt: TGTGCCAGCGGACAGGGGGCCTTAAACTATGGCTACACCTTC
CDR3aa: CASGQGALNYGYTF
d_gene: TRBD1
j_gene: TRBJ1-2
abundance: many
v_gene: TRBV6-1

CDR3nt: TGTGCCAGCAGTAAACGGCGGAGCCAGTACTCTGGAAACACCATATATTTT
CDR3aa: CASSKRRSQYSGNTIYF
d_gene: NA
j_gene: TRBJ1-3
abundance: NA
v_gene: TRBV6-1

CDR3nt: TGCAGTGCTAGTATTAGCGGGAGATACAATGAGCAGTTCTTC
CDR3aa: CSASISGRYNEQFF
d_gene: TRBD2
j_gene: TRBJ2-1
abundance: few
v_gene: TRBV20-1

CDR3nt: TGTGCCAGCAGCTTATGGGGGGCCAGCGGGGGGGTCACAGATACGCAGTATTTT
CDR3aa: CASSLWGASGGVTDTQYF
d_gene: TRBD2
j_gene: TRBJ2-3
abundance: NA
v_gene: TRBV11-2

CDR3nt: TGCGCCAGCAACCCGGGACAGGGGGCGCGGGGCACCGGGGAGCTGTTTTTT
CDR3aa: CASNPGQGARGTGELFF
d_gene: TRBD1
j_gene: TRBJ2-2
abundance: few
v_gene: TRBV5-1

CDR3nt: TGCGCCAGCAGCCAAGATTCCCCCCCGGCCAGGTTGGGCGGCTACACCTTC
CDR3aa: CASSQDSPPARLGGYTF
d_gene: NA
j_gene: TRBJ1-2
abundance: NA
v_gene: TRBV4-1

CDR3nt: TGTGCCAGCAGCTTAGTGGTTCGGTCGGAACCTGGGGCCAACGTCCTGACTTTC
CDR3aa: CASSLVVRSEPGANVLTF
d_gene: NA
j_gene: TRBJ2-6
abundance: NA
v_gene: TRBV11-1

CDR3nt: TGCGCCAGCAGCCGGGGGTTCGCAACTAATGAAAAACTGTTTTTT
CDR3aa: CASSRGFATNEKLFF
d_gene: NA
j_gene: TRBJ1-4
abundance: NA
v_gene: TRBV5-1

CDR3nt: TGTGCCAGCAGTTTGGGACTAAAGAGAATGAGTGAGCAGTTCTTC
CDR3aa: CASSLGLKRMSEQFF
d_gene: TRBD2
j_gene: TRBJ2-1
abundance: few
v_gene: TRBV12-3/TRBV12-4

CDR3nt: TGTGCCAGCAGCTTAGGCCCCACCCAGTACTTC
CDR3aa: CASSLGPTQYF
d_gene: NA
j_gene: TRBJ2-5
abundance: NA
v_gene: TRBV7-2

CDR3nt: TGTGCCAGCAGCCAACGGGGGGGGAATGAGCAGTTCTTC
CDR3aa: CASSQRGGNEQFF
d_gene: TRBD2
j_gene: TRBJ2-1
abundance: NA
v_gene: TRBV3-1

CDR3nt: TGTGCCAGCAGTGATAGAGTAGTGAACACTGAAGCTTTCTTT
CDR3aa: CASSDRVVNTEAFF
d_gene: NA
j_gene: TRBJ1-1
abundance: NA
v_gene: TRBV6-1

CDR3nt: TGTGCCAGCAGCCCCCCCAGGACAGGGGGAGCCAATCAGCCCCAGCATTTT
CDR3aa: CASSPPRTGGANQPQHF
d_gene: TRBD1
j_gene: TRBJ1-5
abundance: NA
v_gene: TRBV7-2

CDR3nt: TGTGCCAGCAGCCCAGGACTGATAACTAATGAAAAACTGTTTTTT
CDR3aa: CASSPGLITNEKLFF
d_gene: NA
j_gene: TRBJ1-4
abundance: few
v_gene: TRBV7-9

CDR3nt: TGTGCCAGCAGCCCGGACACTGCTGGAAACACCATATATTTT
CDR3aa: CASSPDTAGNTIYF
d_gene: NA
j_gene: TRBJ1-3
abundance: many
v_gene: TRBV11-2

CDR3nt: TGTGCCAGCAGCCCAGGGCCAGAGTACAATGAGCAGTTCTTC
CDR3aa: CASSPGPEYNEQFF
d_gene: NA
j_gene: TRBJ2-1
abundance: NA
v_gene: TRBV7-3

CDR3nt: TGTGCCACCAGTGATCCCTCAGGGGGCATCACCGGGGAGCTGTTTTTT
CDR3aa: CATSDPSGGITGELFF
d_gene: TRBD1
j_gene: TRBJ2-2
abundance: few
v_gene: TRBV24-1

CDR3nt: TGCGCCAGCAGCCCGGGACTTCACGAAGGAAACACCATATATTTT
CDR3aa: CASSPGLHEGNTIYF
d_gene: NA
j_gene: TRBJ1-3
abundance: few
v_gene: TRBV5-1

CDR3nt: TGTGCCAGCAGTTTCCCAGTTGGGGACCAGTACTTC
CDR3aa: CASSFPVGDQYF
d_gene: NA
j_gene: TRBJ2-5
abundance: many
v_gene: TRBV12-3/TRBV12-4

CDR3nt: TGCAGTGCAACCCACAGGGGGGAGGGCTCCGGGGAGCTGTTTTTT
CDR3aa: CSATHRGEGSGELFF
d_gene: NA
j_gene: TRBJ2-2
abundance: NA
v_gene: TRBV20-1

CDR3nt: TGCAGTGCCCTACAGGGGAGGAACACTGAAGCTTTCTTT
CDR3aa: CSALQGRNTEAFF
d_gene: TRBD1
j_gene: TRBJ1-1
abundance: few
v_gene: TRBV20-1

CDR3nt: TGTGCCAGCAGTTTAGATCCTTGGGGCAGGGAGGCAGCTTTCTTT
CDR3aa: CASSLDPWGREAAFF
d_gene: NA
j_gene: TRBJ1-1
abundance: NA
v_gene: TRBV12-3/TRBV12-4

CDR3nt: TGCAGTGCTAGAGTGGTTGTGGACAGGGGACGGAACACTGAAGCTTTCTTT
CDR3aa: CSARVVVDRGRNTEAFF
d_gene: TRBD1
j_gene: TRBJ1-1
abundance: few
v_gene: TRBV20-1

CDR3nt: TGTGCCAGCAGCCAAACCGGGACAAATACCTTCTCTGAAGCTTTCTTT
CDR3aa: CASSQTGTNTFSEAFF
d_gene: NA
j_gene: TRBJ1-1
abundance: many
v_gene: TRBV14

CDR3nt: TGCAGCGTTGTGGGCGGGGGGGACTACACAGATACGCAGTATTTT
CDR3aa: CSVVGGGDYTDTQYF
d_gene: TRBD2
j_gene: TRBJ2-3
abundance: NA
v_gene: TRBV29-1

CDR3nt: TGTGCCTGGAGTGTACGCTCTGGGGGGACTGAAGCTTTCTTT
CDR3aa: CAWSVRSGGTEAFF
d_gene: NA
j_gene: TRBJ1-1
abundance: few
v_gene: TRBV30

CDR3nt: TGTGCCAGCAGCCAACAACAGGGGGGAGAAGCTTTCTTT
CDR3aa: CASSQQQGGEAFF
d_gene: TRBD1
j_gene: TRBJ1-1
abundance: many
v_gene: TRBV7-2

CDR3nt: TGCAGTGCTAGAGCAGGGGAATCCAATCAGCCCCAGCATTTT
CDR3aa: CSARAGESNQPQHF
d_gene: NA
j_gene: TRBJ1-5
abundance: NA
v_gene: TRBV20-1

CDR3nt: TGTGCCAGCAGCATACTAGCGGGAGAGTTGGATACGCAGTATTTT
CDR3aa: CASSILAGELDTQYF
d_gene: TRBD2
j_gene: TRBJ2-3
abundance: few
v_gene: TRBV9

CDR3nt: TGTGCCAGCAGCTCCCTACTAGCGGCCTTCTACAATGAGCAGTTCTTC
CDR3aa: CASSSLLAAFYNEQFF
d_gene: TRBD2
j_gene: TRBJ2-1
abundance: few
v_gene: TRBV7-9

CDR3nt: TGCGCCAGCGCCCGGGGGGGATTGGGGGAGACCCAGTACTTC
CDR3aa: CASARGGLGETQYF
d_gene: TRBD2
j_gene: TRBJ2-5
abundance: once
v_gene: TRBV4-1

CDR3nt: TGCGCCAGCAGCTTGGTGGGGACTTCGAACACCGGGGAGCTGTTTTTT
CDR3aa: CASSLVGTSNTGELFF
d_gene: NA
j_gene: TRBJ2-2
abundance: few
v_gene: TRBV5-1

CDR3nt: TGCAGCGTCCGAGGGGTGCGAACTGCCGGGGAGCTGTTTTTT
CDR3aa: CSVRGVRTAGELFF
d_gene: NA
j_gene: TRBJ2-2
abundance: NA
v_gene: TRBV29-1

CDR3nt: TGTGCCAGCAGTTTAGGGGGGGCCAAGTACAATGAGCAGTTCTTC
CDR3aa: CASSLGGAKYNEQFF
d_gene: NA
j_gene: TRBJ2-1
abundance: few
v_gene: TRBV28

CDR3nt: TGCGCCAGCAGCTTGGGCGACAGGGGAAAGGTCACAGATACGCAGTATTTT
CDR3aa: CASSLGDRGKVTDTQYF
d_gene: TRBD1
j_gene: TRBJ2-3
abundance: NA
v_gene: TRBV5-1

CDR3nt: TGTGCCAGCAGCCCAGGGGGGGCGTATGACCAAGAGACCCAGTACTTC
CDR3aa: CASSPGGAYDQETQYF
d_gene: NA
j_gene: TRBJ2-5
abundance: few
v_gene: TRBV11-2

CDR3nt: TGCGCCAGCAGCCAATTCCAGACGGGGAGCTCCTACGAGCAGTACTTC
CDR3aa: CASSQFQTGSSYEQYF
d_gene: NA
j_gene: TRBJ2-7
abundance: NA
v_gene: TRBV4-3

CDR3nt: TGCAGTGCTAGACCGGGACTAGGGACCTACGAGCAGTACTTC
CDR3aa: CSARPGLGTYEQYF
d_gene: TRBD2
j_gene: TRBJ2-7
abundance: NA
v_gene: TRBV20-1

CDR3nt: TGTGCCAGCAGTTTGACAGGGGCGGGGAACACTGAAGCTTTCTTT
CDR3aa: CASSLTGAGNTEAFF
d_gene: TRBD1
j_gene: TRBJ1-1
abundance: NA
v_gene: TRBV27

CDR3nt: TGTGCCAGGCGGGGGACAGGGGCTAGCAATGAGCAGTTCTTC
CDR3aa: CARRGTGASNEQFF
d_gene: TRBD1
j_gene: TRBJ2-1
abundance: NA
v_gene: TRBV2

CDR3nt: TGTGCTAGTGGTTATCAAATACGAAGTACTAGCGGATACACCGGGGAGCTGTTTTTT
CDR3aa: CASGYQIRSTSGYTGELFF
d_gene: TRBD2
j_gene: TRBJ2-2
abundance: few
v_gene: TRBV12-5

CDR3nt: TGTGCTAGTGGCCCGGACAGTAAAGAGACCCAGTACTTC
CDR3aa: CASGPDSKETQYF
d_gene: NA
j_gene: TRBJ2-5
abundance: NA
v_gene: TRBV12-5